This entry is about one T cell receptor (beta chain). Its antigen is unidentified. These data originate in a study of CD8+CD57+ T cells in acquired aplastic anemia. Study-wide points: Significance was not reached for CD8+ Simpson's diversity between patients and controls.

The V segment lost 8 bases and the J segment 7 bases; nucleotides outside the gene matches: 5. Looked up from germline, CDR1 is SQVTM and CDR2 is ANQGSEA. This CDR3 region has 11 residues. Genomic DNA, serving as template, underwent TCR beta VDJ and CDR3 profiling. MiXCR was run by TCRdb on the reads, yielding one entry per CDR3 protein. The sample carries 150,000 or so distinct CDR3 sequences, over 40% recorded once. Patients picked for sequencing had shown CD8+CD57+ cell expansion detected by flow cytometry. This chain links TRBV29-1 with TRBJ1-2, with 9 positions matching TRBD1. This sequence originates from a human donor with aplastic anemia. The sequencing sample was made of sorted CD4+, CD8+, or CD8+CD57+ T cells (not recorded which) from PBMCs. The CDR3 DNA sequence: TGCAGCAAGGGGACAGGGACTGGCTACACCTTC. It encodes CSKGTGTGYTF.